These T cell receptor beta chains were read from a single sample in a study of blood T cells in healthy people across ages. One entry per CDR3 protein results from TCRdb running MiXCR on the 5' RACE reads. The table lists about 760,000 distinct CDR3 sequences, 56% of them singletons. The source material was blood. The origin of the receptors is a man aged 40-50 years in good health. CDR3s include the opening cysteine and the closing phenylalanine or tryptophan. Each record gives: D gene, V gene, clone size, J gene, CDR3 protein, CDR3 DNA. The D gene is left open where the match is weak. Not every row has a clone size; where given, it reads once, few, many or a size class.

D gene: TRBD1
V gene: TRBV28
clone size: few
J gene: TRBJ2-5
CDR3 protein: CASSGTGWWETQYF
CDR3 DNA: TGTGCCAGCAGCGGGACAGGGTGGTGGGAGACCCAGTACTTC

D gene: TRBD1
V gene: TRBV28
clone size: NA
J gene: TRBJ2-1
CDR3 protein: CASSEGGWHEQFF
CDR3 DNA: TGTGCCAGCAGTGAAGGGGGCTGGCATGAGCAGTTCTTC

D gene: TRBD1
V gene: TRBV5-1
clone size: NA
J gene: TRBJ2-5
CDR3 protein: CASSAGTRQGEETQYF
CDR3 DNA: TGCGCCAGCAGCGCGGGCACTAGGCAGGGGGAAGAGACCCAGTACTTC

D gene: NA
V gene: TRBV28
clone size: once
J gene: TRBJ2-1
CDR3 protein: CASSNLRVAQFF
CDR3 DNA: TGTGCCAGCAGTAACCTCAGGGTTGCGCAGTTCTTC

D gene: NA
V gene: TRBV25-1
clone size: NA
J gene: TRBJ2-5
CDR3 protein: CASSEYVEATQYF
CDR3 DNA: TGTGCCAGCAGTGAATATGTTGAGGCGACCCAGTACTTC

D gene: TRBD1
V gene: TRBV27
clone size: NA
J gene: TRBJ1-2
CDR3 protein: CASSLDRVRYGYTF
CDR3 DNA: TGTGCCAGCAGTTTGGACAGGGTGAGGTATGGCTACACCTTC

D gene: TRBD1
V gene: TRBV6-6
clone size: few
J gene: TRBJ1-2
CDR3 protein: CASSQGQGSYGYTF
CDR3 DNA: TGTGCCAGCAGTCAGGGACAGGGAAGCTATGGCTACACCTTC

D gene: TRBD1
V gene: TRBV11-3
clone size: few
J gene: TRBJ2-3
CDR3 protein: CASSSSLWDRSTDTQYF
CDR3 DNA: TGTGCCAGCAGCTCCTCCCTTTGGGACAGGAGCACAGATACGCAGTATTTT

D gene: TRBD1
V gene: TRBV29-1
clone size: NA
J gene: TRBJ1-2
CDR3 protein: CSAGQDANYGYTF
CDR3 DNA: TGCAGCGCGGGACAGGACGCAAACTATGGCTACACCTTC

D gene: NA
V gene: TRBV18
clone size: once
J gene: TRBJ1-1
CDR3 protein: CASSPPRGSNTEAFF
CDR3 DNA: TGTGCCAGCTCACCACCGAGGGGGTCGAACACTGAAGCTTTCTTT

D gene: TRBD1
V gene: TRBV4-1
clone size: NA
J gene: TRBJ1-1
CDR3 protein: CASSQTRGMNTEAFF
CDR3 DNA: TGCGCCAGCAGCCAGACCAGGGGGATGAACACTGAAGCTTTCTTT

D gene: NA
V gene: TRBV7-2
clone size: few
J gene: TRBJ2-3
CDR3 protein: CASSLEATRAQYF
CDR3 DNA: TGTGCCAGCAGCTTAGAGGCTACGCGGGCGCAGTATTTT

D gene: TRBD1
V gene: TRBV28
clone size: few
J gene: TRBJ1-5
CDR3 protein: CASSFVFRRGGTGGNQPQHF
CDR3 DNA: TGTGCCAGCAGTTTTGTATTTCGTCGCGGCGGGACAGGGGGAAATCAGCCCCAGCATTTT

D gene: NA
V gene: TRBV4-1
clone size: many
J gene: TRBJ1-2
CDR3 protein: CASSQVLTGDGYTF
CDR3 DNA: TGCGCCAGCAGCCAAGTTTTAACCGGGGATGGCTACACCTTC

D gene: TRBD2
V gene: TRBV20-1
clone size: few
J gene: TRBJ2-3
CDR3 protein: CSARGYRTSVDTQYF
CDR3 DNA: TGCAGTGCTAGAGGATATAGGACTAGCGTCGATACGCAGTATTTT

D gene: NA
V gene: TRBV6-5
clone size: NA
J gene: TRBJ2-1
CDR3 protein: CASSYLGKNEQFF
CDR3 DNA: TGTGCCAGCAGTTACTTGGGGAAAAATGAGCAGTTCTTC

D gene: NA
V gene: TRBV10-3
clone size: NA
J gene: TRBJ1-1
CDR3 protein: CAILAQENTEAFF
CDR3 DNA: TGTGCCATCTTAGCGCAGGAGAACACTGAAGCTTTCTTT

D gene: TRBD2
V gene: TRBV7-2
clone size: NA
J gene: TRBJ2-1
CDR3 protein: CASSLVGTSGSGNEQFF
CDR3 DNA: TGTGCCAGCAGCTTAGTAGGGACTAGCGGGAGTGGCAATGAGCAGTTCTTC

D gene: NA
V gene: TRBV4-1
clone size: NA
J gene: TRBJ1-2
CDR3 protein: CASSQERQGGGYTF
CDR3 DNA: TGCGCCAGCAGCCAAGAGCGGCAGGGTGGGGGCTACACCTTC

D gene: NA
V gene: TRBV6-2/TRBV6-3
clone size: few
J gene: TRBJ2-7
CDR3 protein: CASSYVMDEQYF
CDR3 DNA: TGTGCCAGCAGTTACGTGATGGACGAGCAGTACTTC

D gene: TRBD1
V gene: TRBV24-1
clone size: NA
J gene: TRBJ1-2
CDR3 protein: CATSEGGGQTHYGYTF
CDR3 DNA: TGTGCCACCAGTGAAGGGGGCGGACAGACACACTATGGCTACACCTTC

D gene: TRBD2
V gene: TRBV20-1
clone size: NA
J gene: TRBJ2-4
CDR3 protein: CSARRTSVMTIQYF
CDR3 DNA: TGCAGTGCTCGGAGGACTAGCGTGATGACCATTCAGTACTTC

D gene: NA
V gene: TRBV28
clone size: NA
J gene: TRBJ2-5
CDR3 protein: CASSAADSGYF
CDR3 DNA: TGTGCCAGCAGTGCGGCGGACAGCGGGTACTTC

D gene: NA
V gene: TRBV10-3
clone size: NA
J gene: TRBJ1-5
CDR3 protein: CAISESPGPEPQHF
CDR3 DNA: TGTGCCATCAGTGAATCTCCAGGGCCAGAACCCCAGCATTTT

D gene: TRBD2
V gene: TRBV7-2
clone size: NA
J gene: TRBJ2-5
CDR3 protein: CASRLAGGGTGETQYF
CDR3 DNA: TGTGCCAGCAGGCTAGCGGGAGGCGGAACAGGAGAGACCCAGTACTTC

D gene: NA
V gene: TRBV5-1
clone size: few
J gene: TRBJ2-7
CDR3 protein: CASSSSPYSYEQYF
CDR3 DNA: TGCGCCAGCAGCTCGAGTCCGTACAGCTACGAGCAGTACTTC

D gene: NA
V gene: TRBV7-9
clone size: few
J gene: TRBJ2-1
CDR3 protein: CASGFRREFF
CDR3 DNA: TGTGCCAGCGGCTTCCGGAGAGAGTTCTTC

D gene: TRBD1
V gene: TRBV10-3
clone size: many
J gene: TRBJ1-2
CDR3 protein: CAIDRDRGHGYTF
CDR3 DNA: TGTGCCATCGATAGGGACAGGGGGCATGGCTACACCTTC

D gene: NA
V gene: TRBV4-1
clone size: once
J gene: TRBJ1-2
CDR3 protein: CASSQETPGQYGYTF
CDR3 DNA: TGCGCCAGCAGCCAAGAAACCCCAGGGCAATATGGCTACACCTTC

D gene: NA
V gene: TRBV14
clone size: NA
J gene: TRBJ2-1
CDR3 protein: CASSQLDGLNEQFF
CDR3 DNA: TGTGCCAGCAGCCAACTGGACGGCTTAAATGAGCAGTTCTTC

D gene: NA
V gene: TRBV11-3
clone size: NA
J gene: TRBJ2-3
CDR3 protein: CTSSLGTVPDTQYF
CDR3 DNA: TGTACCAGCAGCTTAGGAACAGTTCCAGATACGCAGTATTTT

D gene: TRBD1
V gene: TRBV29-1
clone size: NA
J gene: TRBJ2-1
CDR3 protein: CSVISDRGVNEQFF
CDR3 DNA: TGCAGCGTCATCTCAGACAGGGGGGTTAATGAGCAGTTCTTC

D gene: TRBD2
V gene: TRBV5-1
clone size: NA
J gene: TRBJ2-7
CDR3 protein: CASSSTGTSVHEQYF
CDR3 DNA: TGCGCCAGCAGCTCGACCGGGACTAGCGTCCACGAGCAGTACTTC

D gene: TRBD2
V gene: TRBV2
clone size: few
J gene: TRBJ2-1
CDR3 protein: CASRRLATAGNEQFF
CDR3 DNA: TGTGCCAGCAGGAGACTAGCGACCGCGGGTAATGAGCAGTTCTTC

D gene: NA
V gene: TRBV7-9
clone size: few
J gene: TRBJ2-4
CDR3 protein: CASSSQEGIQYF
CDR3 DNA: TGTGCCAGCAGCTCCCAAGAGGGCATTCAGTACTTC

D gene: NA
V gene: TRBV12-3/TRBV12-4
clone size: NA
J gene: TRBJ2-7
CDR3 protein: CASSPRTLSYEQYF
CDR3 DNA: TGTGCCAGCAGTCCTCGGACCCTATCCTACGAGCAGTACTTC

D gene: NA
V gene: TRBV4-3
clone size: few
J gene: TRBJ2-3
CDR3 protein: CASSQEQSGTDTQYF
CDR3 DNA: TGCGCCAGCAGCCAAGAACAGTCAGGCACAGATACGCAGTATTTT

D gene: TRBD1
V gene: TRBV5-1
clone size: NA
J gene: TRBJ1-2
CDR3 protein: CASSLRTGDYGYTF
CDR3 DNA: TGCGCCAGCAGCCTCCGAACAGGGGACTATGGCTACACCTTC

D gene: NA
V gene: TRBV3-1
clone size: few
J gene: TRBJ2-7
CDR3 protein: CASSPQIGEYEQYF
CDR3 DNA: TGTGCCAGCAGCCCTCAGATTGGTGAATACGAGCAGTACTTC

D gene: TRBD1
V gene: TRBV25-1
clone size: once
J gene: TRBJ2-3
CDR3 protein: CASSVTGGRVDTQYF
CDR3 DNA: TGTGCCAGCAGTGTAACAGGGGGCAGGGTTGATACGCAGTATTTT

D gene: TRBD1
V gene: TRBV20-1
clone size: few
J gene: TRBJ2-5
CDR3 protein: CSAPTGGGQETQYF
CDR3 DNA: TGCAGTGCTCCTACAGGGGGAGGTCAAGAGACCCAGTACTTC

D gene: TRBD1
V gene: TRBV20-1
clone size: NA
J gene: TRBJ2-7
CDR3 protein: CSAQPGQSYEQYF
CDR3 DNA: TGCAGTGCTCAACCGGGACAGAGCTACGAGCAGTACTTC

D gene: NA
V gene: TRBV7-2
clone size: NA
J gene: TRBJ2-4
CDR3 protein: CASSLGAGAGQETQDF
CDR3 DNA: TGTGCCAGCAGCTTAGGGGCTGGGGCGGGGCAAGAGACCCAGGACTTC

D gene: NA
V gene: TRBV20-1
clone size: NA
J gene: TRBJ1-5
CDR3 protein: CSAAQASGNQPQHF
CDR3 DNA: TGCAGTGCTGCACAGGCTTCCGGCAATCAGCCCCAGCATTTT

D gene: NA
V gene: TRBV7-3
clone size: once
J gene: TRBJ2-3
CDR3 protein: CASGDASTDTQYF
CDR3 DNA: TGTGCCAGCGGGGACGCCAGCACAGATACGCAGTATTTT

D gene: TRBD1
V gene: TRBV9
clone size: NA
J gene: TRBJ1-4
CDR3 protein: CASSVAGGASRLFF
CDR3 DNA: TGTGCCAGCAGCGTAGCAGGGGGGGCCTCGAGACTGTTTTTT

D gene: TRBD1
V gene: TRBV11-1
clone size: NA
J gene: TRBJ1-6
CDR3 protein: CASSVTGGPNSPLHF
CDR3 DNA: TGTGCCAGCAGCGTTACAGGGGGCCCTAATTCACCCCTCCACTTT

D gene: TRBD2
V gene: TRBV29-1
clone size: few
J gene: TRBJ2-5
CDR3 protein: CSVEASGSGVVGTQYF
CDR3 DNA: TGCAGCGTTGAGGCTAGCGGGAGTGGGGTCGTGGGGACCCAGTACTTC

D gene: NA
V gene: TRBV27
clone size: few
J gene: TRBJ2-7
CDR3 protein: CASSDRSYEQYF
CDR3 DNA: TGTGCCAGCAGCGACAGGTCCTACGAGCAGTACTTC

D gene: NA
V gene: TRBV12-3/TRBV12-4
clone size: NA
J gene: TRBJ2-6
CDR3 protein: CAGMNARGIFATSGANVLTF
CDR3 DNA: TGTGCCGGCATGAACGCCAGGGGTATTTTTGCAACCTCTGGGGCCAACGTCCTGACTTTC

D gene: NA
V gene: TRBV5-1
clone size: NA
J gene: TRBJ2-1
CDR3 protein: CASSLGQIRHNEQFF
CDR3 DNA: TGCGCCAGCAGCTTGGGTCAGATTCGACACAATGAGCAGTTCTTC

D gene: TRBD2
V gene: TRBV9
clone size: NA
J gene: TRBJ2-3
CDR3 protein: CASSARGLAGGGTDTQYF
CDR3 DNA: TGTGCCAGCAGCGCCCGAGGACTAGCGGGGGGCGGCACAGATACGCAGTATTTT

D gene: NA
V gene: TRBV5-1
clone size: few
J gene: TRBJ2-7
CDR3 protein: CASSVEGGREQYF
CDR3 DNA: TGCGCCAGCAGCGTGGAGGGAGGTCGCGAGCAGTACTTC

D gene: TRBD1
V gene: TRBV5-1
clone size: NA
J gene: TRBJ2-4
CDR3 protein: CASSLRTGENIQYF
CDR3 DNA: TGCGCCAGCAGCCTAAGGACAGGGGAGAACATTCAGTACTTC

D gene: NA
V gene: TRBV6-5
clone size: NA
J gene: TRBJ1-4
CDR3 protein: CASSHSSTNEKLFF
CDR3 DNA: TGTGCCAGCAGCCACAGCTCAACTAATGAAAAACTGTTTTTT